This record looks at one T cell receptor beta chain sequence and its context. Followed over time, Seattle patients had been enrolled while infection was active. This entry belongs to a study of blood T cell repertoires in COVID-19. Study context: The United States, Italy and Spain were the sources of the acute and convalescent COVID-19 samples. Sources were T cells, B-cell-depleted T cells, or PBMCs; the material itself was cDNA or gDNA.

The CDR3 sequence is 14 residues long. V was shortened by 4 bases and J by 5 bases, with 14 bases between the two germline ends. The V gene's germline CDR1 is SGHDN and CDR2 FVKESK. Methods used by the authors: It was from reference gene primer amplification that nucleated cell counts were estimated. The repertoire was sequenced with immunoSEQ multiplex PCR; TCRdb's copy has only in-frame clones and lacks some. V and J calls and clone size are those listed in that table; D and trimming were worked out from the DNA. The sample consists of approximately 230,000 clones, around 88% of them appearing once.

The origin of this receptor is a woman in her 30s with COVID-19, enrolled during active disease. The chain is built from TRBV14 and TRBJ1-2; D is uncertain. The sample comprised peripheral blood. The CDR3 DNA follows: TGTGCCAGCAGCCCCCGGGAGGGAAGATATGGCTACACCTTC. Translation gives CASSPREGRYGYTF.